These 8 T cell receptor beta chains share one sample of origin, sequenced in a study of Ad26.COV2.S vaccination and SARS-CoV-2 variants (dated by TCRdb to the early 2020s). The treatment or condition label for this specimen denotes: roughly 20 received Ad26.COV2.S at low or high dose, single or two shots; 5 received placebo; per-sample allocation not given. For vaccine and placebo recipients, the sequenced repertoires came from samples collected on day 63 after the first injection. The library was obtained by the immunoSEQ multiplex PCR assay. As stored in TCRdb, this immuneACCESS dataset retains in-frame rearrangements with V and J assigned. A fraction of the clones does not appear; measured against another copy, unresolved V genes explain less than half of the discrepancy, and the remainder lacks a known reason. The sample table contains about 350,000 clones; only one count was recorded for 65% to 90% of them. The top ten clonotypes cover around 10% of the sample.

The specimen comprised peripheral blood, sampled in a trial of Ad26.COV2.S vaccine versus placebo. These receptors originate from a person between 18 and 60 years old who received the Ad26.COV2.S COVID-19 vaccine or a placebo.

This chain joins TRBV5-1 and TRBJ2-7; 7 positions agree with TRBD1. Germline lookup yields CDR1 SGHRS and CDR2 YFSETQ. Germline trimming cut 4 bases from V and 3 bases from J; bases unmatched to any gene: 10. This CDR3 spans 15 amino acids. The CDR3 region is CASSQGPYRGYEQYF. CDR3 sequence (DNA): TGCGCCAGCAGCCAGGGTCCTTACAGGGGCTACGAGCAGTACTTC.

V and J are TRBV7-9 and TRBJ2-7; no reliable D call. The CDR3 length is 14 residues. Trimming pared 1 base from V and 7 bases from J, leaving 14 bases between. CDR1 and CDR2 (germline): SEHNR, FQNEAQ (reference sequence). DNA of the CDR3: TGTGCCAGCAGCTTAGGCAGGTCCTTTGAGGAGCAGTACTTC. Encoded protein: CASSLGRSFEEQYF.

The rearrangement joins TRBV7-2 to TRBJ2-3; TRBD1 is a possible D gene (6 bases). V lost 4 bases and J lost 2, with 10 bases in between. Germline V lookup: CDR1 SGHTA, CDR2 FQGNSA. The CDR3 consists of 14 residues. The CDR3 coding sequence is TGTGCCAGCAGCTCCCGACAGGTCACAGATACGCAGTATTTT. Translating it yields CASSSRQVTDTQYF.

This chain joins TRBV7-9 and TRBJ1-1; a weak D match, TRBD1 (5 bases). CDR3 length: 14 amino acids. Trimming left V 3 bases short and J 1 base short, with 9 bases between. From germline, CDR1 is SEHNR and CDR2 FQNEAQ (reference sequence). The CDR3: CASSFRQTNTEAFF. The CDR3, as DNA: TGTGCCAGCAGCTTCAGACAGACGAACACTGAAGCTTTCTTT.

This chain links TRBV30 with TRBJ2-7; 7 bases map to TRBD1. The CDR3 contains 15 residues. Germline V lookup: CDR1 GTSNPN, CDR2 SVGIG (reference sequence). J gave up 1 base and V 1 base, and 7 bases lay outside the gene matches. CDR3 protein: CAWSADRDRSYEQYF. DNA of the CDR3: TGTGCCTGGAGTGCTGACAGGGACAGATCCTACGAGCAGTACTTC.

The rearrangement uses TRBV4-3 and TRBJ1-6, with 9 bases matching TRBD1. V lost 4 bases to trimming and J lost 5 bases; unmatched junction nucleotides: 15. The CDR3 sequence is 19 residues long. Germline V lookup: CDR1 LGHNA, CDR2 YSLEER. CDR3 coding DNA: TGCGCCAGCAGCCTACTCTTACCGGGACAGGGAATGAATAATTCACCCCTCCACTTT. It yields the protein CASSLLLPGQGMNNSPLHF.

The V and J genes are TRBV7-2 and TRBJ1-5, with D unclear. V shed 6 bases and J shed 7 bases, with 16 bases lying between them. The CDR3 has 14 amino acids. Per germline, CDR1 SGHTA and CDR2 FQGNSA. The CDR3 sequence: CASSRLVRGQPQHF. CDR3 DNA: TGTGCCAGCAGTCGCCTGGTCCGTGGGCAGCCCCAGCATTTT. Looking up the rest from reference TRBV7-2 and TRBJ1-5 gives the full variable domain: GAGVSQSPSNKVTEKGKDVELRCDPISGHTALYWYRQSLGQGLEFLIYFQGNSAPDKSGLPSDRFSAERTGGSVSTLTIQRTQQEDSAVYLCASSRLVRGQPQHFGDGTRLSIL.

The rearrangement uses TRBV6-5 and TRBJ2-2; TRBD1 might be the D (6 bases). Trimming stripped 10 bases from V and 2 bases from J, with 11 bases between. Germline CDR1 is MNHEY and CDR2 is SVGAGI. The CDR3 sequence is 13 residues long. CDR3 coding DNA: TGTGCCACCCGGACAGAAAACACCGGGGAGCTGTTTTTT. Its protein product is CATRTENTGELFF.